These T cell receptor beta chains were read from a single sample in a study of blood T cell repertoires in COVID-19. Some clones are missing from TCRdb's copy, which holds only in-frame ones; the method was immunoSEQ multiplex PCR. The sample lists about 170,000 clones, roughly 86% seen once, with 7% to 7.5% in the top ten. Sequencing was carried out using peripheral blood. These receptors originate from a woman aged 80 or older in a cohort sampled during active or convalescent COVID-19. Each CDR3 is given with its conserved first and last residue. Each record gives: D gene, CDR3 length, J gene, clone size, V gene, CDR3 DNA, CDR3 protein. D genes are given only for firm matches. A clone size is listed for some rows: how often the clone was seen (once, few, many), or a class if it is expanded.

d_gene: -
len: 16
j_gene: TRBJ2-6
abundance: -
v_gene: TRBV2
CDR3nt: TGTGCCAGCAGGGGACACATAGGCTCTGGGGCCAACGTCCTGACTTTC
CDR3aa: CASRGHIGSGANVLTF

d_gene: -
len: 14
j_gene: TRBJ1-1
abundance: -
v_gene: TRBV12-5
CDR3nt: TGTGCTAGTGGTTTGACAGGATTCAACACTGAAGCTTTCTTT
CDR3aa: CASGLTGFNTEAFF

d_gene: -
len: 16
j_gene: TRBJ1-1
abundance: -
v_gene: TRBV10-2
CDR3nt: TGCGCCAGCAGTGATCGGGGGCGGGGGATGAACACTGAAGCTTTCTTT
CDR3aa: CASSDRGRGMNTEAFF

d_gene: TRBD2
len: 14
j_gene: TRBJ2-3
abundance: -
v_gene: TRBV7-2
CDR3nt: TGTGCCAGCAGACCGGGACTAGGGGCAGATACGCAGTATTTT
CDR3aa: CASRPGLGADTQYF

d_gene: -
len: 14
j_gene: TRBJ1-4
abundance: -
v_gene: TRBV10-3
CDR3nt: TGTGCCATCAGCACCCAGGGTGGCGATGAAAAACTGTTTTTT
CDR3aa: CAISTQGGDEKLFF

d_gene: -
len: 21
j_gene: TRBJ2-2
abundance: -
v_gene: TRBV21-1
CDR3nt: TGTGCCAGCAGCAAAGGGGGATCCCCCGGGACAGGGGGCCGAAACACCGGGGAGCTGTTTTTT
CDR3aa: CASSKGGSPGTGGRNTGELFF

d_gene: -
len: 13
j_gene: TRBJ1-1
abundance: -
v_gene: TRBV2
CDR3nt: TGTGCCAGCTTCGTGCAGGTTGGAACTGAAGCTTTCTTT
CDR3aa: CASFVQVGTEAFF

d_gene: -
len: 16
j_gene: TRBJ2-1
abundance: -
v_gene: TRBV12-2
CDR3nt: TGTGCAAGTCGCTTAGCGGGGTCTAGCGAACGGAGTGAGCAGTTCTTC
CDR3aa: CASRLAGSSERSEQFF

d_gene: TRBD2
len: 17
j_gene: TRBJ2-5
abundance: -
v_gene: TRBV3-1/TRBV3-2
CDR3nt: TGTGCCAGCAGCCCAATCGGGACTAGCGGGGCAGAAGAGACCCAGTACTTC
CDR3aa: CASSPIGTSGAEETQYF

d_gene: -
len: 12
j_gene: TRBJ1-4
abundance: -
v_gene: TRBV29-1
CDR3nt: TGCAGCGTCAGTTTTTTTAATGAAAAACTGTTTTTT
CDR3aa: CSVSFFNEKLFF

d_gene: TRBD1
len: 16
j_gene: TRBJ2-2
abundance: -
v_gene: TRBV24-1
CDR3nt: TGTGCCACCAGTGACCCTGGACAGGGAGGTACCGGGGAGCTGTTTTTT
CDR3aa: CATSDPGQGGTGELFF

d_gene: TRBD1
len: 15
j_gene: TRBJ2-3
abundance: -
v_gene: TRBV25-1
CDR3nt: TGTGCCAGCAGTGGGAGCGACAGGGCAACGAATACGCAGTATTTT
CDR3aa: CASSGSDRATNTQYF

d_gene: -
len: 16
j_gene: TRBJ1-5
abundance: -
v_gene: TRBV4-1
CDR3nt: TGCGCCAGCAGCCCGATTGGGACATCTAGCAATCAGCCCCAGCATTTT
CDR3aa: CASSPIGTSSNQPQHF

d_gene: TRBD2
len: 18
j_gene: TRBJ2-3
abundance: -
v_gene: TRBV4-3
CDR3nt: TGCGCCAGCAGCCAAGGGACTAGCGGGGGACCGGCCACAGATACGCAGTATTTT
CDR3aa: CASSQGTSGGPATDTQYF

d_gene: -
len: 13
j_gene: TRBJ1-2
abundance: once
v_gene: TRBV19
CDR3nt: TGTGCCAGTGATGATGCCCTCCGTCGGGGCTACACCTTC
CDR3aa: CASDDALRRGYTF

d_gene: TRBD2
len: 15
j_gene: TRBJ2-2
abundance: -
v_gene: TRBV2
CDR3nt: TGTGCCAGCACCGGGACTAGCGGGGCCTCCGGGGAGCTGTTTTTT
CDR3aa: CASTGTSGASGELFF

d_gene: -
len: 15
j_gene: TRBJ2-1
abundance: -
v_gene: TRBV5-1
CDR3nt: TGCGCCAGCAGCTTGGGGCGGAGAGGACTTAGGTCGGAGTTCTTC
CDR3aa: CASSLGRRGLRSEFF

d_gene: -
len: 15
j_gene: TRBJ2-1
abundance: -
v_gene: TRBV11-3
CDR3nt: TGTGCCAGCAGCTTACAGGGCAGGGCCGACAATGAGCAGTTCTTC
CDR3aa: CASSLQGRADNEQFF

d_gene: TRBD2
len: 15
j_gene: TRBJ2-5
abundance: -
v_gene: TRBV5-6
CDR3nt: TGTGCCAGCAGCTTCTCGGGACTAGCGGAAGTGACCCAGTACTTC
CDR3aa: CASSFSGLAEVTQYF

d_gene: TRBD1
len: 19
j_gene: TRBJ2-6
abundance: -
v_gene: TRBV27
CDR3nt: TGTGCCAGCAGTTACGCTCCGGGACAGTCTGGCTCTGGGGCCAACGTCCTGACTTTC
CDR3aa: CASSYAPGQSGSGANVLTF

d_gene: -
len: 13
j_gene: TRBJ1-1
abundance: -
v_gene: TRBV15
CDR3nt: TGTGCCACCAATGGGAGGTCTGGCACTGAAGCTTTCTTT
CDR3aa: CATNGRSGTEAFF

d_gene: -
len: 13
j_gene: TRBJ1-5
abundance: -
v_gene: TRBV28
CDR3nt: TGTGCCAGCACCCCAGGCGTCCCGGTGCCCCAGCATTTT
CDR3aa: CASTPGVPVPQHF

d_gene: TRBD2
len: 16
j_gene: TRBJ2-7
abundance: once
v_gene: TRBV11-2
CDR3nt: TGTGCCAGCAGCCAGGGACTAGCGGGGTTTTCCTACGAGCAGTACTTC
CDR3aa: CASSQGLAGFSYEQYF

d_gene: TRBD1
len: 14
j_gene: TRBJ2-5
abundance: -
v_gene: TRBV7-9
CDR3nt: TGTGCCAGCAAAAGGACAGGGAGTTTGGAGACCCAGTACTTC
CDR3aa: CASKRTGSLETQYF

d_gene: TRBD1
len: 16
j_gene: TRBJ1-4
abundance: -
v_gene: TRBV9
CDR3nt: TGTGCCAGCAGCGCCTCGACAGGGCGGGCTAATGAAAAACTGTTTTTT
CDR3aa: CASSASTGRANEKLFF

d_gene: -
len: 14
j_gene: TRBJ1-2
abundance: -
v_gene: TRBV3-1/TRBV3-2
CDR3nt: TGTGCCAGCAGCCAAAATAGCAGAAACTATGGCTACACCTTC
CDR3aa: CASSQNSRNYGYTF

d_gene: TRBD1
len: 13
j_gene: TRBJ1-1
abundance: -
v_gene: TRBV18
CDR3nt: TGTGCCAGCTCACGGACAGGGAACACTGAAGCTTTCTTT
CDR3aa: CASSRTGNTEAFF

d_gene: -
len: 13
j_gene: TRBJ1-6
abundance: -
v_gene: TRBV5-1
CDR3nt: TGCGCCAGCAGCTTGTCGGGGTTATCACCCCTCCACTTT
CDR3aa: CASSLSGLSPLHF

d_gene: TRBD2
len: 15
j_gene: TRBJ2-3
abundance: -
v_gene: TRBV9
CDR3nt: TGTGCCAGCAGCGTAGGAGCGGGAGTAACAGATACGCAGTATTTT
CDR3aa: CASSVGAGVTDTQYF

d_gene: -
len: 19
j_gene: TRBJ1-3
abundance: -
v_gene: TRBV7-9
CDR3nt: TGTGCCAGCAGCTTATTACCTTTCGGGAGGCGCAGCTCTGGAAACACCATATATTTT
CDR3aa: CASSLLPFGRRSSGNTIYF

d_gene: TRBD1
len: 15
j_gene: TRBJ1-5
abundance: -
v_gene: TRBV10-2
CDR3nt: TGCGCCAGCAGCTCACAGGGGTCTAGCAATCAGCCCCAGCATTTT
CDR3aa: CASSSQGSSNQPQHF

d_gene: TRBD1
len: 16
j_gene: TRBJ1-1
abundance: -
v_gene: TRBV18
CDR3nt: TGTGCCAGCTCTCCCGGGACAGGGGGTCTGAACACTGAAGCTTTCTTT
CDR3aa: CASSPGTGGLNTEAFF

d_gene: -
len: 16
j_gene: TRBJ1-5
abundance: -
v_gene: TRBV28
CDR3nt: TGTGCCAGCAGTAGCCCCAGGTCGAGGGCTGATCAGCCCCAGCATTTT
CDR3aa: CASSSPRSRADQPQHF

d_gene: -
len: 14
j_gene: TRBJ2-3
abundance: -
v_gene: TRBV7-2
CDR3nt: TGTGCCAGCAGCTTAACAAGTAGCACAGATACGCAGTATTTT
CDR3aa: CASSLTSSTDTQYF

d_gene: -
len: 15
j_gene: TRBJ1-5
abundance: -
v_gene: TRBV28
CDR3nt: TGTGCCAGCAGTTCCGGTCTGGGCGGCAATCAGCCCCAGCATTTT
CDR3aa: CASSSGLGGNQPQHF

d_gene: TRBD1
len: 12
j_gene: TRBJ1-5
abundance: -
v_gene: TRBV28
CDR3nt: TGTGCCAGCAGGGACAGGGCTCAGCCCCAGCATTTT
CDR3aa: CASRDRAQPQHF

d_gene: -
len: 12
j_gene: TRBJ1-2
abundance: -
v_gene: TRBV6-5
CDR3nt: TGTGCCAGCAGCACAGTTAACTATGGCTACACCTTC
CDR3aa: CASSTVNYGYTF

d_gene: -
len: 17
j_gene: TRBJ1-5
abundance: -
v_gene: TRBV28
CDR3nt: TGTGCCAGCAGTTTATTAAGCCGGGGGAGCCCCAATCAGCCCCAGCATTTT
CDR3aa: CASSLLSRGSPNQPQHF

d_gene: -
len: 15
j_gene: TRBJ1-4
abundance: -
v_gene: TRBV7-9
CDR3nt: TGTGCCAGCAGCTTAGTAAACTCGGGTAATGAAAAACTGTTTTTT
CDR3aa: CASSLVNSGNEKLFF

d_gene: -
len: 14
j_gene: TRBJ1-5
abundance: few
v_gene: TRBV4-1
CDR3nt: TGCGCCAGCAGCCACCCAGCAAGGGGACAGCCCCAGCATTTT
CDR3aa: CASSHPARGQPQHF

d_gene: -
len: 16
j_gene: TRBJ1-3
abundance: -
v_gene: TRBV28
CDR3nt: TGTGCCAGCAGTTTACCCCAGACGGGCTCTGGAAACACCATATATTTT
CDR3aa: CASSLPQTGSGNTIYF

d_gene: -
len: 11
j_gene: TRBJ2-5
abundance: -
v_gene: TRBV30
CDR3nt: TGTGCCTCCCAGAAACAAGAGACCCAGTACTTC
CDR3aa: CASQKQETQYF

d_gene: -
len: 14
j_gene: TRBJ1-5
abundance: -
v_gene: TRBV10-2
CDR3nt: TGCGCCAGCAGTGAAACAGGCGGCAATCAGCCCCAGCATTTT
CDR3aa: CASSETGGNQPQHF

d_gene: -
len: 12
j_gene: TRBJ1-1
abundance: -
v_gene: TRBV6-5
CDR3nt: TGTGCCAGCAGACAGGATCCAGCTGAAGCTTTCTTT
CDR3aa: CASRQDPAEAFF

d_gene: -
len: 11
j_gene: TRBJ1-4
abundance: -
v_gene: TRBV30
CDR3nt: TGTGCCTGGAGCAGTGTAACAAAACTGTTTTTT
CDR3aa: CAWSSVTKLFF

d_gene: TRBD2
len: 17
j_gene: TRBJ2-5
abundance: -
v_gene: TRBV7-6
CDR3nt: TGTGCCAGCAGCGCACTAGCGGCGGGGGGGGGCCGTGAGACCCAGTACTTC
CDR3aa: CASSALAAGGGRETQYF

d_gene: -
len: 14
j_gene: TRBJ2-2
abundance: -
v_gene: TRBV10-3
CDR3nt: TGTGCCAGTTTACAGGGCGCGGTGACCGGGGAGCTGTTTTTT
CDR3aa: CASLQGAVTGELFF

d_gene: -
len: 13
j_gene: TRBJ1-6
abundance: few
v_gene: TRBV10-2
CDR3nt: TGCGCCAGCAGTGAACCGGCAGGAGGGGCCCTCCACTTT
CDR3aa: CASSEPAGGALHF

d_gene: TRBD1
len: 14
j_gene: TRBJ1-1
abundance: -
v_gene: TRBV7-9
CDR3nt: TGTGCCAGCAGCTTAGGACAGGGGGCCACTGAAGCTTTCTTT
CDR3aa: CASSLGQGATEAFF

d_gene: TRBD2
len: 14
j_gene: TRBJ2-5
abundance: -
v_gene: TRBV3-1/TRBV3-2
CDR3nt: TGTGCCAGCAGTCCCGGGACTAACCAAGAGACCCAGTACTTC
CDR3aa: CASSPGTNQETQYF

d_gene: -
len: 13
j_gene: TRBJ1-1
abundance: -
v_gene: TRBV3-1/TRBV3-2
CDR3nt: TGTGCCAGCAGACAGCAGGGGAACGCTGAAGCTTTCTTT
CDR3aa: CASRQQGNAEAFF

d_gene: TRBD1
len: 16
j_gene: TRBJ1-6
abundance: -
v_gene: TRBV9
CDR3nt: TGTGCCAGCAGCCTTCATCCGGGACAGGGTAATTCACCCCTCCACTTT
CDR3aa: CASSLHPGQGNSPLHF

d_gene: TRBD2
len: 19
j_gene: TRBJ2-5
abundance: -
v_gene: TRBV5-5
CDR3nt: TGTGCCAGCAGCTTGGTTTGGACGGGGGGGCGGCGAGGGCAAGAGACCCAGTACTTC
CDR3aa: CASSLVWTGGRRGQETQYF

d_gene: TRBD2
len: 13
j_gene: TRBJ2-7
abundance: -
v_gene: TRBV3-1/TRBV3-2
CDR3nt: TGTGCCAGCAGCCTAAGCGGGGGCTACGAGCAGTACTTC
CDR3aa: CASSLSGGYEQYF

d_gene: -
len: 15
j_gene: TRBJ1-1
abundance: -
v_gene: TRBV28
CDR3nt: TGTGCCAGCAGCCCTTGGGGGGAGGGTCGAGTAGAAGCTTTCTTT
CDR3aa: CASSPWGEGRVEAFF